These 5 T cell receptor beta chains were all obtained from the same sample, sequenced in a study of T cells in Graves' hyperthyroidism and ophthalmopathy. The CDR3 regions of TCR beta were amplified from RNA transcripts. With the HTBI primer set, the TCR CDR3 went through a first round of RT-PCR. One entry per CDR3 protein results from TCRdb running MiXCR on the multiplex PCR reads. The sample yields approximately 360,000 distinct CDR3 sequences, just under 25% seen once. The sample consisted of blood. Every receptor here comes from a man aged 50-60 years with Graves' hyperthyroidism.

The chain has TRBV6-5 and TRBJ2-2, with D uncertain. Per the germline V gene, CDR1 is MNHEY and CDR2 is SVGAGI. V was cut by 2 bases and J by 6 bases, with 13 bases left in between. There are 15 residues in the CDR3. CDR3 coding DNA: TGTGCCAGCAGTTACCCTCCGACACTATCCGGGGAGCTGTTTTTT. It codes for CASSYPPTLSGELFF.

This clonotype was found a few times. CDR3 sequence (DNA): TGCAGCGGCCGAGGCAGTCAAGAGACCCAGTACTTC. This encodes CSGRGSQETQYF. V and J are TRBV29-1 and TRBJ2-5; D call uncertain. Trimming shortened V by 7 bases and J by 2 bases, and 11 bases separated the two germline ends. CDR3 length: 12 amino acids. CDR1 SQVTM and CDR2 ANQGSEA come from the germline V gene.

The V gene is TRBV20-1, the J gene TRBJ2-3, with TRBD2 matching 14 bases. V was pared by 5 bases and J by 5 bases, with 12 bases of the junction left unmatched. CDR3 length: 17 residues. Germline CDR1 and CDR2: DFQATT and SNEGSKA (reference sequence). The CDR3 loop reads CSAWVTGLAGEGDTQYF. DNA of the CDR3: TGCAGTGCTTGGGTCACGGGACTAGCGGGAGAGGGAGATACGCAGTATTTT.

This clonotype was seen at least ten times. The CDR3 region has the DNA TGTGCCAGCAGTTTAACGGGTAGTGGGAGGGAGACCCAGTACTTC. It translates to CASSLTGSGRETQYF. The chain couples TRBV28 to TRBJ2-5; possible D gene TRBD2, 6 bases. The CDR3 is 15 amino acids. V shed 2 bases and J shed 5 bases, with 15 bases lying between them. Germline CDR1 and CDR2: MDHEN and SYDVKM.

This clonotype was observed a handful of times. This chain links TRBV19 with TRBJ2-7, with a weak D call TRBD1 (6 bases). CDR3 size: 15 residues. The germline gives CDR1 LNHDA, CDR2 SQIVND (reference sequence). Deletions cut 3 bases from V and 1 base from J, with 13 bases between. CDR3 coding DNA: TGTGCCAGTAGTATCCAACAGGGCCCTTCCTACGAGCAGTACTTC. Protein: CASSIQQGPSYEQYF.